The rows below give T cell receptor beta chains drawn from one sample of a study of shared clonotypes between healthy human individuals. TCRdb keeps only in-frame clones here, not all; method: immunoSEQ multiplex PCR. The repertoire holds about 2.4 million clones, with roughly 93% as singletons. Source material: naive CD4+ T cells from PBMCs. The origin of the receptors is a man younger than 35 in good health. Some clones in this sample may be carry-over from other donors' samples. The CDR3 runs from the conserved cysteine through the conserved F or W. The D gene is left open where the match is weak. Not every row has a clone size; where given, it reads once, few, many or a size class.

TRBV6-5	NA	13	TRBJ2-3	NA	CASRDGGTDTQYF	TGTGCCAGCAGAGATGGGGGCACAGATACGCAGTATTTT
TRBV2	NA	14	TRBJ2-2	NA	CASRGGRNTGELFF	TGTGCCAGCAGGGGGGGTAGGAACACCGGGGAGCTGTTTTTT
TRBV7-2	NA	14	TRBJ2-3	NA	CASSLGLSTDTQYF	TGTGCCAGCAGCTTGGGACTTTCCACAGATACGCAGTATTTT
TRBV6-6	NA	12	TRBJ2-1	NA	CASSYPPNEQFF	TGTGCCAGCAGTTACCCTCCGAATGAGCAGTTCTTC
TRBV5-1	NA	15	TRBJ2-7	TRBD1	CASSLPGTGSYEQYF	TGCGCCAGCAGCTTACCCGGGACAGGGTCGTACGAGCAGTACTTC
TRBV5-1	NA	14	TRBJ1-1	TRBD1	CASSLPGGATEAFF	TGCGCCAGCAGCTTGCCAGGGGGGGCTACGGAAGCTTTCTTT
TRBV9	NA	15	TRBJ2-3	TRBD2	CASSSSGSSTDTQYF	TGTGCCAGCAGCTCCAGCGGGAGCAGCACAGATACGCAGTATTTT
TRBV18	once	13	TRBJ2-7	NA	CASSRGGSYEQYF	TGTGCCAGCTCGAGAGGGGGCTCCTACGAGCAGTACTTC
TRBV7-9	NA	15	TRBJ1-5	NA	CASSRSTGSNQPQHF	TGTGCCAGCAGCCGATCTACAGGGAGCAATCAGCCCCAGCATTTT
TRBV15	NA	16	TRBJ1-5	NA	CATSRDRDYLNQPQHF	TGTGCCACCAGCAGAGATCGGGATTATCTCAATCAGCCCCAGCATTTT
TRBV29-1	NA	15	TRBJ2-1	TRBD1	CSVTGRLIDYNEQFF	TGCAGCGTGACAGGGCGTTTAATAGACTACAATGAGCAGTTCTTC
TRBV7-2	NA	14	TRBJ1-2	NA	CASSLDRANYGYTF	TGTGCCAGCAGCTTAGACCGAGCTAACTATGGCTACACCTTC
TRBV7-2	NA	16	TRBJ2-3	TRBD2	CASSLLELAGGATQYF	TGTGCCAGCAGCTTGTTAGAGCTAGCGGGAGGGGCTACGCAGTATTTT
TRBV7-9	NA	15	TRBJ1-2	NA	CASSLRAGWDYGYTF	TGTGCCAGCAGCTTAAGGGCAGGGTGGGACTATGGCTACACCTTC
TRBV5-6	once	16	TRBJ1-2	NA	CASSLGKGQTNYGYTF	TGTGCCAGCAGCTTGGGAAAAGGGCAAACTAACTATGGCTACACCTTC
TRBV11-1	NA	16	TRBJ2-3	TRBD2	CASNLLAAVPGDTQYF	TGTGCCAGCAACCTGCTAGCGGCGGTCCCGGGAGATACGCAGTATTTT
TRBV7-3	NA	15	TRBJ2-3	NA	CASSTGSPGTDTQYF	TGTGCCAGCAGCACGGGGAGCCCAGGCACAGATACGCAGTATTTT
TRBV4-2	NA	16	TRBJ2-7	NA	CASSQDSQRGSYEQYF	TGTGCCAGCAGCCAAGATAGCCAGCGTGGGTCCTACGAGCAGTACTTC
TRBV6-6	NA	16	TRBJ1-1	NA	CASKVYEAGGNTEAFF	TGTGCCAGCAAGGTGTATGAAGCGGGGGGGAACACTGAAGCTTTCTTT
TRBV15	NA	15	TRBJ1-5	TRBD1	CATSRGDRADQPQHF	TGTGCCACCAGCAGAGGGGACAGGGCAGATCAGCCCCAGCATTTT
TRBV29-1	NA	11	TRBJ1-1	NA	CSVDRTGEAFF	TGCAGCGTTGATCGAACCGGCGAAGCTTTCTTT
TRBV20-1	NA	11	TRBJ2-7	TRBD2	CSASRRGEQYF	TGCAGTGCTTCCCGGCGGGGGGAGCAGTACTTC
TRBV5-4	NA	15	TRBJ2-5	NA	CASSSNRGGEETQYF	TGTGCCAGCAGCTCCAACAGGGGAGGGGAAGAGACCCAGTACTTC
TRBV13	NA	12	TRBJ1-1	NA	CASSQIYSEAFF	TGTGCCAGCAGCCAAATCTACAGTGAAGCTTTCTTT
TRBV5-1	NA	14	TRBJ1-1	NA	CASSLAFWGTEAFF	TGCGCCAGCAGCTTGGCATTTTGGGGCACTGAAGCTTTCTTT
TRBV19	NA	14	TRBJ1-3	TRBD1	CASSTQGARNTIYF	TGTGCCAGTAGTACACAGGGGGCGCGGAACACCATATATTTT
TRBV18	NA	15	TRBJ2-3	TRBD2	CASSPLAGSTDTQYF	TGTGCCAGCTCACCACTAGCGGGGTCCACAGATACGCAGTATTTT
TRBV25-1	NA	14	TRBJ2-2	NA	CASSTQGRAGELFF	TGTGCCAGCAGTACCCAGGGGAGGGCCGGGGAGCTGTTTTTT
TRBV4-3	NA	16	TRBJ2-1	TRBD2	CASSQAGGVWGNEQFF	TGCGCCAGCAGCCAAGCTGGGGGGGTCTGGGGCAATGAGCAGTTCTTC
TRBV9	once	19	TRBJ2-1	TRBD2	CASSFGLAGGPPSYNEQFF	TGTGCCAGCAGCTTCGGACTAGCGGGAGGGCCGCCCTCCTACAATGAGCAGTTCTTC
TRBV28	NA	12	TRBJ1-2	NA	CASSLTNRGYTF	TGTGCCAGCAGTTTGACGAATCGTGGCTACACCTTC
TRBV6-4	NA	21	TRBJ2-3	TRBD2	CASSDSLKSTSGRPSTDTQYF	TGTGCCAGCAGTGACTCCCTTAAGTCTACTAGCGGCAGACCTAGCACAGATACGCAGTATTTT
TRBV9	NA	15	TRBJ2-2	NA	CASSAIASNTGELFF	TGTGCCAGCAGCGCAATTGCTTCGAACACCGGGGAGCTGTTTTTT
TRBV18	NA	15	TRBJ2-3	NA	CASSPGGGSTDTQYF	TGTGCCAGCTCACCAGGAGGGGGCAGCACAGATACGCAGTATTTT
TRBV11-2	NA	16	TRBJ2-3	NA	CASSLGASPSTDTQYF	TGTGCCAGCAGCTTAGGGGCTAGTCCTAGCACAGATACGCAGTATTTT
TRBV7-8	NA	14	TRBJ1-2	NA	CASSLNGMFYGYTF	TGTGCCAGCAGCCTAAATGGGATGTTCTATGGCTACACCTTC
TRBV5-4	NA	14	TRBJ1-3	NA	CASSPTLVGNTIYF	TGTGCCAGCAGCCCCACCTTAGTCGGAAACACCATATATTTT
TRBV19	NA	16	TRBJ2-1	TRBD2	CASTTWGTSGIVEQFF	TGTGCCAGTACAACCTGGGGGACTAGCGGGATAGTTGAGCAGTTCTTC
TRBV28	NA	13	TRBJ1-2	NA	CASSPDWLGGYTF	TGTGCCAGCAGTCCCGACTGGCTGGGAGGCTACACCTTC
TRBV2	once	18	TRBJ2-6	NA	CASSAVPGHASGANVLTF	TGTGCCAGCAGCGCCGTCCCGGGACACGCGTCTGGGGCCAACGTCCTGACTTTC
TRBV6-5	once	15	TRBJ2-3	TRBD2	CASRKLAGVADTQYF	TGTGCCAGCAGAAAACTAGCGGGAGTCGCCGATACGCAGTATTTT
TRBV10-3	NA	14	TRBJ1-1	NA	CAISGGGRDTEAFF	TGTGCCATCAGTGGGGGGGGGCGCGACACTGAAGCTTTCTTT
TRBV28	NA	15	TRBJ1-3	NA	CASSPSFGSGNTIYF	TGTGCCAGCAGTCCAAGTTTCGGGTCTGGAAACACCATATATTTT
TRBV5-1	NA	15	TRBJ2-7	TRBD1	CASSLGTGSPYEQYF	TGCGCCAGCAGCTTGGGGACAGGGTCCCCCTACGAGCAGTACTTC
TRBV18	NA	19	TRBJ1-3	TRBD1	CASSPPGQGPLQSGNTIYF	TGTGCCAGCTCACCTCCGGGACAGGGGCCTTTACAATCTGGAAACACCATATATTTT
TRBV7-8	NA	15	TRBJ2-3	NA	CASSGNVGVTDTQYF	TGTGCCAGCAGCGGAAACGTGGGGGTCACAGATACGCAGTATTTT
TRBV9	NA	16	TRBJ2-7	TRBD1	CASSVEKGQGVYEQYF	TGTGCCAGCAGCGTAGAAAAGGGACAGGGAGTATACGAGCAGTACTTC
TRBV5-6	NA	13	TRBJ1-4	TRBD1	CASSLGWGTELFF	TGTGCCAGCAGCTTGGGCTGGGGGACAGAACTGTTTTTT
TRBV2	NA	14	TRBJ2-5	TRBD2	CASRTGTSKETQYF	TGTGCCAGCAGGACCGGGACTAGCAAAGAGACCCAGTACTTC
TRBV25-1	NA	14	TRBJ2-5	NA	CASVTGGVQETQYF	TGTGCCAGCGTAACAGGGGGGGTACAAGAGACCCAGTACTTC
TRBV7-3	NA	16	TRBJ2-1	NA	CASRSGANGAYNEQFF	TGTGCCAGCAGGTCAGGGGCTAACGGGGCCTACAATGAGCAGTTCTTC
TRBV5-6	NA	17	TRBJ2-1	TRBD2	CASSFPSGKRVVDEQFF	TGTGCCAGCAGCTTCCCTAGCGGGAAGCGGGTTGTTGATGAGCAGTTCTTC
TRBV18	NA	14	TRBJ2-6	NA	CASSPPTGANVLTF	TGTGCCAGCTCACCACCGACTGGGGCCAACGTCCTGACTTTC
TRBV5-4	NA	14	TRBJ1-2	NA	CASSFPRAGYGYTF	TGTGCCAGCAGCTTCCCCCGGGCTGGCTATGGCTACACCTTC
TRBV7-9	NA	16	TRBJ2-7	TRBD1	CASSSLGQGATYEQYF	TGTGCCAGCAGCTCTCTCGGACAGGGGGCGACCTACGAGCAGTACTTC
TRBV14	NA	15	TRBJ2-3	NA	CASSRRSRATDTQYF	TGTGCCAGCAGCCGCAGGTCGCGGGCCACAGATACGCAGTATTTT
TRBV7-3	NA	16	TRBJ2-1	NA	CASRFSGTRSYNEQFF	TGTGCCAGCAGATTTTCCGGGACACGCTCCTACAATGAGCAGTTCTTC
TRBV7-2	NA	12	TRBJ2-7	NA	CASSSSIHEQYF	TGTGCCAGCAGCTCTAGCATCCACGAGCAGTACTTC
TRBV27	NA	14	TRBJ1-6	NA	CASSPVSYNSPLHF	TGTGCCAGCAGTCCCGTCTCCTATAATTCACCCCTCCACTTT